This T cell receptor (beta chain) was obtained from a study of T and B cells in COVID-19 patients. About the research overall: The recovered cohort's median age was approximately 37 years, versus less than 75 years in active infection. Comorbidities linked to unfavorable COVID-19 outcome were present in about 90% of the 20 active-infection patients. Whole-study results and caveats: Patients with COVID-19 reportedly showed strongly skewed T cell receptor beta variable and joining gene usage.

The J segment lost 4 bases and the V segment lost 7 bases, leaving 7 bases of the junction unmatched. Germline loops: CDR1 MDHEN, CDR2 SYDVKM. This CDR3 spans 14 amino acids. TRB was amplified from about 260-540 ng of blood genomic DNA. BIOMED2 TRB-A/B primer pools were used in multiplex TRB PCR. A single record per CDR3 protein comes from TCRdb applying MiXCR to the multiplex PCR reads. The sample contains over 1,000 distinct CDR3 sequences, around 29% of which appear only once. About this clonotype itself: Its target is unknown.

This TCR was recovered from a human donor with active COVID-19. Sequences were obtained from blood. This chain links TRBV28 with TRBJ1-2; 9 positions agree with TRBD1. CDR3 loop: CASISPDRGYGYTF. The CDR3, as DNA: TGTGCCAGCATTAGCCCGGACAGGGGCTATGGCTACACCTTC.